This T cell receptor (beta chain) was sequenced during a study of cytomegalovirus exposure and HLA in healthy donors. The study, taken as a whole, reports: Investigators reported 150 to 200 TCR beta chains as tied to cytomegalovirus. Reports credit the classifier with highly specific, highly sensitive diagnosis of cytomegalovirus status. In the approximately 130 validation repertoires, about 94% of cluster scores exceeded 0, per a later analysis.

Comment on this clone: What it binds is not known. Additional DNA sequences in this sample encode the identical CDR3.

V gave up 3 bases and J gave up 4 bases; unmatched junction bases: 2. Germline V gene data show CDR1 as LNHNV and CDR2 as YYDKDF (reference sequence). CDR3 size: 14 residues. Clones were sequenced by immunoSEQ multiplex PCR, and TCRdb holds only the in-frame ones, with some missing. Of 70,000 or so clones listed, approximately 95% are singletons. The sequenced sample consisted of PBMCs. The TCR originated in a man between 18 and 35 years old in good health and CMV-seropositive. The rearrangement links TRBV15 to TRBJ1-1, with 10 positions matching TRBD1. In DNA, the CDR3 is TGTGCCACCAGCAGTGGACAGGGGGGCACTGAAGCTTTCTTT. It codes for CATSSGQGGTEAFF.